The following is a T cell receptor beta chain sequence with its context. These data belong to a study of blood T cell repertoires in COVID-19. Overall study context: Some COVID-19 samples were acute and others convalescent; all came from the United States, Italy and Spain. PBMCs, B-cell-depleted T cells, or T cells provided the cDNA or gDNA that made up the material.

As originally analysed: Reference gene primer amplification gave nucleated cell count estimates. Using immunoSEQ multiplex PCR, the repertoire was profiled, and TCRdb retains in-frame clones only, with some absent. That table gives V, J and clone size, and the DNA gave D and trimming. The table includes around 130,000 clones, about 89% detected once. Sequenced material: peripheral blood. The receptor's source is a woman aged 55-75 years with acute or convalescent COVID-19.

For the CDR3, the DNA is TGTGCCAGCAGCCAACTACTAGCGGGGGGCACAGATACGCAGTATTTT. It is translated as CASSQLLAGGTDTQYF. This rearrangement joins TRBV3-1 (or the pseudogene TRBV3-2) to TRBJ2-3; 11 bases fit TRBD2. The CDR3 loop spans 16 amino acids. Per the germline V gene, CDR1 is LGHDT and CDR2 is YNNKEL (reference sequence). V was pared by 2 bases and J by 1 base, with 2 bases of the junction left unmatched.